This TCR beta chain was observed in a study of cytomegalovirus exposure and HLA in healthy donors. On the study more broadly: Later analysis reported that the 110 or so validation repertoires shared the platform of the roughly 710 first-cohort repertoires. Findings of the study overall: Most TCR sequences were seen very rarely across donors, but some public TCRs occurred in many. Cytomegalovirus association was listed for approximately 150 TCR beta chains. Reports credit the classifier with highly specific, highly sensitive diagnosis of cytomegalovirus status.

TCRdb keeps only in-frame clones here, not all; method: immunoSEQ multiplex PCR. The table has some 250,000 clones, 90% seen once. CDR1 and CDR2 from the germline V gene are SGHRS and YFSETQ. With 4 bases clipped from V and 6 bases from J, the junction kept 7 bases outside the gene matches. This CDR3 contains 14 residues. Regarding this clone: Its antigen remains unknown.

This sequence joins TRBV5-1 and TRBJ2-1, with TRBD1 matching 7 bases. The sample consisted of PBMCs. This clonotype originated in a woman between 18 and 29 years old in good health and CMV-seronegative. The CDR3 region is CASSRSDRVNEQFF. CDR3 in DNA: TGCGCCAGCAGCCGCTCCGACAGGGTCAATGAGCAGTTCTTC.